This is a list of T cell receptor beta chains from one sample in a study of T cell responses to AZD1222 COVID-19 vaccine. Only in-frame clones appear in the TCRdb table, and some are missing; sequencing was by immunoSEQ multiplex PCR. The sample has around 170,000 clones, approximately 91% seen once. Material: peripheral blood, obtained on day 0 of AZD1222 vaccination. The source of these receptors is an adult in good health. CDR3s leave out the opening cysteine and the closing phenylalanine or tryptophan. Rows may omit the clone size; those that give it use once, few, many or a size class.

-	TRBV6-2/TRBV6-3	TRBJ1-2	ASSYSLRFNDRGNYGYT
-	TRBV5-8	TRBJ1-5	ASSLNSGTPSNQPQH
-	TRBV5-6	TRBJ2-1	ASSGLSGYEQF
-	TRBV7-9	TRBJ1-4	ASSLQGVNEKLF
-	TRBV7-2	TRBJ2-5	ASSAAGTSGAY
-	TRBV14	TRBJ1-2	ASSQDSGYT
once	TRBV4-3	TRBJ1-1	ASSLQTSTTEAF
-	TRBV7-2	TRBJ2-3	ASSPGHFTDTQY
-	TRBV6-5	TRBJ1-1	ASSYLEAPMNTEAF
-	TRBV19	TRBJ1-5	ASSIGTFNQPQH
-	TRBV28	TRBJ1-3	ASSSGQGARNTIY
-	TRBV15	TRBJ1-1	ATSRGFLDRREAF
once	TRBV27	TRBJ2-7	ASSLTGTGDYEQY
-	TRBV29-1	TRBJ1-1	SVEQGATEAF
-	TRBV7-3	TRBJ2-3	ASSSRARDTQY
-	TRBV6-4	TRBJ1-2	ASSSGTGVGYT
-	TRBV3-1/TRBV3-2	TRBJ2-5	ASSQAKAGGLETQY
-	TRBV11-3	TRBJ2-1	ASSLLQGAGYNEQF
-	TRBV2	TRBJ2-4	ASSEWAKNIQY
-	TRBV28	TRBJ1-1	ASSLASGNTEAF
-	TRBV27	TRBJ1-1	ASRGRWQGAPEAF
-	TRBV24-1	TRBJ1-4	ATRGDGATNEKLF